This T cell receptor beta chain came from a study of Ad26.COV2.S vaccination and SARS-CoV-2 variants. Findings of the study overall: Vaccine recipients had higher spike-specific TCR breadth than placebo recipients.

Trimming cost V 5 bases and J 0 bases, with 16 bases left between them. The CDR3 contains 16 residues. CDR1 and CDR2 from the germline V gene are LGHDT and YNNKEL (reference sequence). Specified treatment: around 19 received Ad26.COV2.S at low or high dose, single or two shots; about 5 received placebo; per-sample allocation not given. Collection of samples fell on day 63 after the first vaccine or placebo injection. The assay was immunoSEQ multiplex PCR, and TCRdb's table has in-frame clones only and misses some. In the table there are roughly 450,000 clones, approximately 90% of which are singletons. As for this clone: As yet, its antigen is unknown.

The genes are TRBV3-1 (or the pseudogene TRBV3-2) and TRBJ2-5; TRBD2 might be the D (5 bases). The source material was peripheral blood, sampled in a trial of Ad26.COV2.S vaccine versus placebo. The TCR was taken from a person between 18 and 65 years old who received the Ad26.COV2.S COVID-19 vaccine or a placebo. CDR3 bases: TGTGCCAGCAGCAACCGTGGAGGTTCGTACCAAGAGACCCAGTACTTC. Translation: CASSNRGGSYQETQYF.